This T cell receptor beta chain was retrieved from a study of blood T cell repertoires in COVID-19. Assignment of participants to cohorts was predicated upon participant-reported clinical history. The method was immunoSEQ multiplex PCR; TCRdb's version includes in-frame clones alone and lacks a portion of them. This repertoire shows 150,000 to 200,000 clones, 88% found once; its top ten account for 9%. The CDR3 length is 10 residues. Germline V CDR1 and CDR2: MNHEY, SMNVEV (reference sequence). J was trimmed by 14 bases and V by 8 bases; bases with no gene match: 2. Sequenced material: PBMCs or T cells enriched from blood (not recorded which). The rearrangement joins TRBV27 to TRBJ1-6; 8 bases map to TRBD1. The TCR originated in a woman under 30 who had recovered from COVID-19. CDR3: CASGQGTLHF. The CDR3 DNA follows: TGTGCCAGCGGACAGGGTACCCTCCACTTT.